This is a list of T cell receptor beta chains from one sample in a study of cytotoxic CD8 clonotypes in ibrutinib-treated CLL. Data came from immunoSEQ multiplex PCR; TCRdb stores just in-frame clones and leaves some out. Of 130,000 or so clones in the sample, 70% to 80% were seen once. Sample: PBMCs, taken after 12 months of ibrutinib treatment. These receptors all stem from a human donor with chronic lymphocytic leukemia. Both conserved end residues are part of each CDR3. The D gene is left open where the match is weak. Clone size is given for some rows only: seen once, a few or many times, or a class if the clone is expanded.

CASRTGHFTGNTIYF | TGTGCCAGCAGGACCGGACATTTTACTGGAAACACCATATATTTT | TRBV6-5 | . | . | TRBJ1-3
CASSLGGSGNTIYF | TGTGCCAGCAGTTTAGGAGGCTCTGGAAACACCATATATTTT | TRBV28 | . | . | TRBJ1-3
CASSLRGNTGELFF | TGTGCCAGCAGCTTAAGGGGTAACACCGGGGAGCTGTTTTTT | TRBV11-3 | . | . | TRBJ2-2
CASTLAGVQGEQFF | TGTGCCAGCACCCTAGCGGGGGTTCAAGGTGAGCAGTTCTTC | TRBV6-6 | TRBD2 | . | TRBJ2-1
CAWSWGAYQPQHF | TGTGCCTGGAGCTGGGGGGCTTACCAGCCCCAGCATTTT | TRBV30 | . | . | TRBJ1-5
CASSTGLAAGELFF | TGTGCCAGTAGTACGGGACTAGCGGCCGGGGAGCTGTTTTTT | TRBV19 | TRBD2 | . | TRBJ2-2
CASSPLLTSGDEQYF | TGTGCCAGCAGTCCCCTCCTGACCTCGGGCGACGAGCAGTACTTC | TRBV28 | . | few | TRBJ2-7
CASSLTGTGIYEQYF | TGCGCCAGCAGCCTCACCGGGACAGGCATCTACGAGCAGTACTTC | TRBV5-1 | TRBD1 | . | TRBJ2-7
CASSLGEVLAHTGELFF | TGCGCCAGCAGCTTGGGGGAGGTATTAGCCCACACCGGGGAGCTGTTTTTT | TRBV5-1 | . | . | TRBJ2-2
CSGPISDTQYF | TGCAGCGGGCCCATATCAGATACGCAGTATTTT | TRBV20-1 | . | . | TRBJ2-3
CASSDVLPGRTNTGELFF | TGTGCCAGCAGTGACGTGTTGCCGGGACGGACGAACACCGGGGAGCTGTTTTTT | TRBV2 | . | . | TRBJ2-2
CASSLGQGYEQYF | TGTGCCAGCAGCCTAGGGCAGGGCTACGAGCAGTACTTC | TRBV28 | . | . | TRBJ2-7
CASSRPGGPSVEEQFF | TGTGCCAGCTCACGACCGGGGGGGCCTTCGGTGGAGGAGCAGTTCTTC | TRBV18 | TRBD2 | . | TRBJ2-1
CASSRLEYEQYF | TGTGCCAGCAGCCGACTAGAGTACGAGCAGTACTTC | TRBV14 | . | . | TRBJ2-7
CASFGTGITEAFF | TGTGCCAGCTTCGGGACAGGGATCACTGAAGCTTTCTTT | TRBV2 | TRBD1 | . | TRBJ1-1
CASSLGREVANQPQHF | TGCGCCAGCAGCCTAGGGCGGGAGGTCGCAAATCAGCCCCAGCATTTT | TRBV4-1 | . | . | TRBJ1-5
CASRPRLAYSYEQYF | TGTGCCAGCAGGCCCCGACTAGCATACTCCTACGAGCAGTACTTC | TRBV28 | TRBD2 | . | TRBJ2-7
CASSPGTGSYEQYF | TGTGCCAGCTCACCCGGGACAGGGTCCTACGAGCAGTACTTC | TRBV18 | TRBD1 | . | TRBJ2-7
CASSLVPGDTEAFF | TGTGCCAGCAGCTTAGTTCCAGGGGACACTGAAGCTTTCTTT | TRBV11-2 | . | . | TRBJ1-1
CASRETGGGTEAFF | TGCGCCAGCAGGGAGACAGGGGGCGGCACTGAAGCTTTCTTT | TRBV10-2 | TRBD1 | . | TRBJ1-1
CASSHRSSGSSYNEQFF | TGCGCCAGCAGCCATCGTAGTAGCGGGAGCTCCTACAATGAGCAGTTCTTC | TRBV4-3 | TRBD2 | . | TRBJ2-1
CASRADIQAGTQYF | TGTGCCAGCAGAGCGGACATACAAGCGGGGACCCAGTACTTC | TRBV6-5 | . | . | TRBJ2-5
CSVEGLAGTYEQYF | TGCAGCGTGGAAGGACTAGCGGGAACCTACGAGCAGTACTTC | TRBV29-1 | TRBD2 | . | TRBJ2-7
CAISDRWSNQPQHF | TGTGCCATCAGTGACAGGTGGAGCAATCAGCCCCAGCATTTT | TRBV10-3 | . | . | TRBJ1-5
CASSQVGPTGGYTF | TGTGCCAGCAGCCAAGTGGGGCCTACGGGTGGCTACACCTTC | TRBV14 | . | . | TRBJ1-2
CASSLDNLYEQYF | TGTGCCAGCAGCTTAGACAATCTCTACGAGCAGTACTTC | TRBV7-9 | . | . | TRBJ2-7
CAKGVLDTEAFF | TGTGCCAAAGGGGTTTTGGACACTGAAGCTTTCTTT | TRBV7-9 | . | . | TRBJ1-1
CASSLDRNTIYF | TGTGCCAGCAGCTTAGATAGGAACACCATATATTTT | TRBV7-2 | . | . | TRBJ1-3